This T cell receptor (beta chain) originates from a study of T cell responses to AZD1222 COVID-19 vaccine. Whole-study results and caveats: Targeting of unmutated variant regions was reportedly seen in nearly half of spike-specific TCRs. The study found vaccine-associated CD4 TCRs spanning spike, dominant at 160-218 and 743-854. After two AZD1222 doses, spike-specific TCR breadth and depth rose versus day 0.

Per the germline V gene, CDR1 is MNHEY and CDR2 is SMNVEV (reference sequence). With V trimmed by 7 bases and J by 8 bases, 15 bases remained unmatched. The CDR3 sequence is 16 residues long. Details on this clone: Antigen specificity is unknown.

Clones were read by immunoSEQ multiplex PCR, and TCRdb kept only the in-frame ones, dropping some. The sample includes about 86,000 clones, approximately 89% seen only once; the top ten take about 2%. This sample comprised peripheral blood, obtained on day 0 of AZD1222 vaccination. The rearrangement links TRBV27 to TRBJ2-1, with TRBD2 identical over 9 bases. The sequence derives from an adult in good health. The CDR3 sequence: CASTTRGAGGNYEQFF. CDR3 sequence (DNA): TGTGCCAGCACCACCCGGGGAGCGGGAGGTAACTATGAGCAGTTCTTC.